This T cell receptor beta chain was identified during a study of blood T cell repertoires in COVID-19. Turning to the study itself: The United States, Italy and Spain provided the acute and convalescent COVID-19 samples. From T cells, B-cell-depleted T cells, or PBMCs came the material, which was cDNA or gDNA.

V lost 1 base and J lost 5; bases outside the gene matches: 21. The CDR3 runs 20 residues. Germline lookup yields CDR1 MGHRA and CDR2 YSYEKL. Original data processing: Using reference gene primer amplification, nucleated cell counts were estimated. TCRdb's table, derived via immunoSEQ multiplex PCR, lists solely in-frame clones and lacks some. The DNA was the basis for D and trimming; V, J and clone size are from that table. The repertoire holds 68,000 or so clones, with 60% to 85% as singletons. This chain joins TRBV4-1 and TRBJ1-2; 8 nucleotides agree with TRBD1. Sequenced: peripheral blood. The receptor comes from a human donor in a cohort sampled during active COVID-19. The CDR3 sequence is CASSQGPTVPGRQGTYGYTF. The CDR3 DNA reads as TGCGCCAGCAGCCAAGGCCCCACCGTCCCCGGGAGACAGGGGACATATGGCTACACCTTC.